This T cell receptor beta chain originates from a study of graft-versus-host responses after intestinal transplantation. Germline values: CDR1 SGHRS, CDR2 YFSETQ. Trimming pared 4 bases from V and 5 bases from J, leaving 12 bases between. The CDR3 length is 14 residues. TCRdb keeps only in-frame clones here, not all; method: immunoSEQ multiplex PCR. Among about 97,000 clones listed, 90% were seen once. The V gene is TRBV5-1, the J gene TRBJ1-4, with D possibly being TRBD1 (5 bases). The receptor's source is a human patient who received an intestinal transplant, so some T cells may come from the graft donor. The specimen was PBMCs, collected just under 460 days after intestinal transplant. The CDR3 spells CASSRGGNNEKLFF. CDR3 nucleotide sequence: TGCGCCAGCAGCAGGGGAGGGAACAATGAAAAACTGTTTTTT.